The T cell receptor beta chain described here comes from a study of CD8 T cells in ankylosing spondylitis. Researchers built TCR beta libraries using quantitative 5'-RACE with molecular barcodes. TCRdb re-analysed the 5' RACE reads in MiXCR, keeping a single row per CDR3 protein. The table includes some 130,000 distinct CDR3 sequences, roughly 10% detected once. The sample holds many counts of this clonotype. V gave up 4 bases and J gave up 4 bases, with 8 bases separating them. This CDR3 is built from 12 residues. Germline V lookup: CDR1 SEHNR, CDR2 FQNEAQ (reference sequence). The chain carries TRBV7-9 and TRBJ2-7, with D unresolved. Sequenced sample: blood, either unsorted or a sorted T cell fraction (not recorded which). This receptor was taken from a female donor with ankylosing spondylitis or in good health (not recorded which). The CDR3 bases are TGTGCCAGCAGCTCCGGAACTTACGAGCAGTACTTC. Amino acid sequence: CASSSGTYEQYF.